This is a list of T cell receptor beta chains from one sample in a study of blood T cells in healthy people across ages. One entry per CDR3 protein results from TCRdb running MiXCR on the 5' RACE reads. The sample yields some 640,000 distinct CDR3 sequences, approximately 30% seen once. The sample consisted of blood. The receptors were sampled from an elderly woman in good health. Both conserved end residues are part of each CDR3. A D gene is named only where the DNA matches it firmly. Where a row states a size, it is once, few, many or the class of an expanded clone; other rows omit it.

d_call	v_call	j_call	clone_size	cdr3_nt	cdr3_aa
-	TRBV27	TRBJ1-6	-	TGTGCCAGCAGGCCGTACAGGAGTAATTCACCCCTCCACTTT	CASRPYRSNSPLHF
-	TRBV7-2	TRBJ2-7	-	TGTGCCAGCAGCTTTCCCCCGGGAGAGCAGTACTTC	CASSFPPGEQYF
-	TRBV5-4	TRBJ2-3	-	TGTGCCAGCAGCTTGGTGGACGAGAGTACGCAGTATTTT	CASSLVDESTQYF
-	TRBV14	TRBJ1-2	many	TGTGCCAGCAGCCACGACGCGACCACTGGCTACACCTTC	CASSHDATTGYTF
-	TRBV28	TRBJ2-1	many	TGTGCCAGCAGTCTGAACCCCCTTGGGGTGGACAATGAGCAGTTCTTC	CASSLNPLGVDNEQFF
-	TRBV5-5	TRBJ2-3	-	TGTGCCAGCAGCTTGGTCGCCGTCCGCACAGATACGCAGTATTTT	CASSLVAVRTDTQYF
TRBD1	TRBV27	TRBJ1-2	-	TGTGCCAGCGGTCCGACAGGGGGCGGTGGCTACACCTTC	CASGPTGGGGYTF
-	TRBV15	TRBJ2-7	many	TGTGCCACCAGCAAGCAGGGCGACGAGCAGTACTTC	CATSKQGDEQYF
TRBD2	TRBV20-1	TRBJ2-5	many	TGCAGTGCTAGAGATGGGGGAAGCGGGGAGGAGACCCAGTACTTC	CSARDGGSGEETQYF
TRBD1	TRBV4-3	TRBJ1-4	many	TGCGCCAGCAGCCGGGTTGGGACAGGGAATGAAAAACTGTTTTTT	CASSRVGTGNEKLFF
-	TRBV5-1	TRBJ2-5	many	TGCGCCAGCTCCAGGGGGGGGAACCAAGAGACCCAGTACTTC	CASSRGGNQETQYF
-	TRBV7-3	TRBJ2-3	-	TGTGCCAGCAGCCCGGGGGGCTGGGATACGCAGTATTTT	CASSPGGWDTQYF
TRBD2	TRBV6-2/TRBV6-3	TRBJ2-5	few	TGTGCCAGCCGCTCTAGCGGGGGTCAACGTAGTGAGCAGTACTTC	CASRSSGGQRSEQYF
TRBD2	TRBV6-5	TRBJ2-1	-	TGTGCCAGCAGTTACGGGGCGGGGGGGGACAATGAGCAGTTCTTC	CASSYGAGGDNEQFF